This T cell receptor beta chain was captured by sequencing in a study of blood T cell repertoires in COVID-19. Assay: immunoSEQ multiplex PCR; the TCRdb copy retains only in-frame clones and omits some. The table includes 500,000 to 600,000 clones, about 89% detected once. This clone has a single count. The TCR originated in a woman in her fifties or sixties with COVID-19, enrolled during active disease. The sequencing input was peripheral blood.

The CDR3 loop is CASSQEKGGRDTIYF. In DNA form, the CDR3 reads TGTGCCAGCAGCCAAGAGAAGGGGGGGAGGGACACCATATATTTT. The chain joins TRBV4-2 to TRBJ1-3; tentatively, D is TRBD1 (6 bases). CDR3 length equals 15 residues. Trimming pared 0 bases from V and 8 bases from J, leaving 14 bases between. Germline V gene lookup returns CDR1 LGHNA and CDR2 YNFKEQ.